This record covers a single T cell receptor beta chain. These data originate in a study of cytomegalovirus exposure and HLA in healthy donors. Sequencing was performed with immunoSEQ multiplex PCR; in TCRdb, only in-frame clones are kept and a portion is missing. The sample records 140,000 or so clones, roughly 87% being singletons. The germline V gene has CDR1 SNHLY and CDR2 FYNNEI. The V gene end was trimmed by 8 bases and the J gene end by 4 bases; junction bases not matched to a gene: 5. The CDR3 consists of 13 residues. Sequencing was carried out using PBMCs. The TCR originated in a man younger than 35 in good health and CMV-seropositive. This chain uses TRBV2 with TRBJ1-2; TRBD1 agrees at 9 bases. CDR3 protein: CASGGTGRYGYTF. Written as DNA, the CDR3 is TGTGCCAGCGGCGGGACAGGGCGCTATGGCTACACCTTC.